This T cell receptor beta chain was sequenced during a study of shared clonotypes between healthy human individuals. Only CD45RO-negative cells positively selected for CCR7 counted as naive CD8 cells, so terminally differentiated effector memory CD45RA+ cells were excluded. The protocol was immunoSEQ multiplex PCR, while the TCRdb copy is restricted to in-frame clones and leaves out a portion. Of hundreds of thousands of clones listed, 92% were seen once; the top ten hold approximately 25%. V lost 7 bases to trimming and J lost 3 bases, with 10 bases between them. The CDR3 spans 13 residues. The germline gives CDR1 MDHEN, CDR2 SYDVKM.

This sequence joins TRBV28 and TRBJ1-5; D remains ambiguous. The receptor was isolated from a man aged 30-40 years in good health. The sample comprised naive CD8+ T cells sorted from blood. CDR3 residues: CASNHVANQPQHF. DNA of the CDR3: TGTGCCAGCAACCATGTGGCCAATCAGCCCCAGCATTTT.